Sequencing of this T cell receptor beta chain was carried out in a study of cytomegalovirus exposure and HLA in healthy donors. The donors were members of the validation cohort comprising roughly 130 subjects, separate from the roughly 730-subject first cohort. This clone occurred a few times. Its target is not known. The CDR3 runs to 16 residues. The V segment lost 5 bases and the J segment 0 bases; nucleotides outside the gene matches: 6. The germline gives CDR1 MDHEN, CDR2 SYDVKM. Data came from immunoSEQ multiplex PCR; TCRdb stores just in-frame clones and leaves some out. The sample includes about 120,000 clones, around nine tenths of them seen just once. Points from the study as a whole: In vitro, three CMV-associated chains proved specific for CMV antigens. A list of roughly 180 TCR beta chains associated with cytomegalovirus was given. The classifier was said to identify cytomegalovirus status with high specificity and sensitivity.

Sequences were obtained from PBMCs. The clonotype originates from a young woman in good health and CMV-seropositive. The chain uses TRBV28 and TRBJ2-3; 9 positions agree with TRBD2. In DNA, the CDR3 is TGTGCCAGCAGTCAGCAGACTAGCGGTAGCACAGATACGCAGTATTTT. Encoded protein: CASSQQTSGSTDTQYF.